These 24 T cell receptor beta chains share one sample of origin, sequenced in a study of blood T cell repertoires in COVID-19. Assay used: immunoSEQ multiplex PCR; TCRdb lists only in-frame clones, some missing. The table records some 220,000 clones, roughly 80% of them present only once. The sequencing sample was made of peripheral blood. The receptors were sampled from a woman in her fifties or sixties who had recovered from COVID-19.

The rearrangement joins TRBV5-1 to TRBJ2-2; TRBD1 aligns across 9 bases. The CDR3 extends over 15 amino acids. Germline V gives CDR1 SGHRS, CDR2 YFSETQ. The trim removed 0 bases at V and 6 bases at J, leaving 3 bases unmatched. CDR3 region: CASSLGQGDPGELFF. CDR3 bases: TGCGCCAGCAGCTTGGGACAGGGGGACCCCGGGGAGCTGTTTTTT.

The chain is built from TRBV4-3 and TRBJ1-4, with 11 positions matching TRBD1. J lost 7 bases, V lost 3 bases, and 4 bases had no gene match. From germline, CDR1 is LGHNA and CDR2 YSLEER. The CDR3 runs to 15 residues. The CDR3 DNA sequence: TGCGCCAGCAGCCAGCAGGGACAGGGGGGTGAAAAACTGTTTTTT. It yields the protein CASSQQGQGGEKLFF.

The chain is built from TRBV9 and TRBJ2-5; TRBD1 agrees at 7 bases. There are 15 residues in the CDR3. Germline trimming cut 0 bases from V and 2 bases from J; bases unmatched to any gene: 4. Per germline, CDR1 SGDLS and CDR2 YYNGEE. CDR3 bases: TGTGCCAGCAGCGTAGAGGGGGCCCCACAAGAGACCCAGTACTTC. Protein sequence: CASSVEGAPQETQYF.

This chain links TRBV7-9 with TRBJ2-2; 11 nucleotides line up with TRBD1. The trim removed 3 bases at V and 5 bases at J, leaving 2 bases unmatched. This CDR3 spans 15 amino acids. Per the germline V gene, CDR1 is SEHNR and CDR2 is FQNEAQ (reference sequence). The DNA of the CDR3 is TGTGCCAGCAGCTTGAGGGACAGGGGGACCGGGGAGCTGTTTTTT. Its translation is CASSLRDRGTGELFF.

The chain has TRBV24-1 and TRBJ1-5; no firm D call. V was cut by 5 bases and J by 0 bases, with 7 bases left in between. The V gene's germline CDR1 is KGHDR and CDR2 SFDVKD. There are 14 residues in the CDR3. The CDR3 protein is CATSGASSNQPQHF. The DNA of the CDR3 is TGTGCCACCAGTGGGGCGAGTAGCAATCAGCCCCAGCATTTT.

V and J are TRBV6-5 and TRBJ1-2; TRBD1 matches 10 bases. The CDR3 is made up of 14 amino acids. The trim removed 8 bases at V and 4 bases at J, leaving 7 bases unmatched. Germline-derived CDR1 and CDR2 are MNHEY and SVGAGI. The chain's CDR3 is CASVWGDRGYGYTF. The CDR3 DNA sequence: TGTGCCAGCGTCTGGGGGGACAGGGGCTATGGCTACACCTTC.

This chain uses TRBV5-1 with TRBJ2-3; D may be TRBD2 (6 bases). The CDR3 length is 14 residues. Germline V gene data show CDR1 as SGHRS and CDR2 as YFSETQ. The V gene lost 4 bases and the J gene lost 4 bases, with 13 bases spanning the gap. CDR3 nucleotides: TGCGCCAGCAGCCTGGGACTGACGGCAGATACGCAGTATTTT. It is translated as CASSLGLTADTQYF.

The gene calls are TRBV7-3 and TRBJ2-1, with 12 bases lining up with TRBD2. V gave up 2 bases and J gave up 10 bases; unmatched junction bases: 6. The CDR3 runs 15 residues. Germline CDR1 is SGHTA and CDR2 is FQGTGA. CDR3 loop: CASSLSLAGGFEQFF. DNA for the CDR3: TGTGCCAGCAGCTTATCGCTAGCGGGGGGGTTCGAGCAGTTCTTC.

The rearrangement uses TRBV4-1 and TRBJ1-4; 8 positions agree with TRBD1. V shed 3 bases, J shed 5 bases, and the junction held 5 bases outside the gene matches. CDR1 is MGHRA, CDR2 YSYEKL, per germline. This CDR3 spans 15 amino acids. The DNA of the CDR3 is TGCGCCAGCAGCCAGACGGACAGGGCAAATGAAAAACTGTTTTTT. It specifies CASSQTDRANEKLFF.

The genes are TRBV5-1 and TRBJ2-3; 9 positions match TRBD2. Looked up from germline, CDR1 is SGHRS and CDR2 is YFSETQ. With V trimmed by 0 bases and J by 4 bases, 6 bases remained unmatched. The CDR3 length is 16 residues. In DNA, the CDR3 is TGCGCCAGCAGCTTGGAAGCGGGGGGCCCTGCAGATACGCAGTATTTT. It is translated as CASSLEAGGPADTQYF.

This chain connects TRBV4-2 to TRBJ2-7, with 12 bases lining up with TRBD2. The CDR3 is 15 amino acids. J was trimmed by 5 bases and V by 2 bases; bases with no gene match: 4. Germline CDR1 LGHNA, CDR2 YNFKEQ. CDR3 DNA sequence: TGTGCCAGCAGCCAAACGACTAGCGGGGGCCACGAGCAGTACTTC. Residues: CASSQTTSGGHEQYF.

V and J are TRBV4-3 and TRBJ2-1, with D perhaps TRBD2 (6 bases). The CDR3 sequence is 15 residues long. CDR1 is LGHNA and CDR2 is YSLEER in the germline V gene. V lost 1 base and J 4 bases, leaving 11 bases between the germline ends. In nucleotides, the CDR3 is TGCGCCAGCAGCCAAGTTGATAGCGGATACAATGAGCAGTTCTTC. Translated: CASSQVDSGYNEQFF.

This sequence joins TRBV21-1 and TRBJ1-6; TRBD1, as called in the table, went unchecked against the DNA. TRBV21-1 is labeled a pseudogene. The CDR3 has 22 residues. CDR3 residues: CASSKSCPGQRTECSYNSPLHF. In DNA form, the CDR3 reads TGTGCCAGCAGCAAATCCTGTCCGGGACAAAGAACGGAATGCTCCTATAATTCACCCCTCCACTTT.

The V gene is TRBV18, the J gene TRBJ2-3; 10 bases align to TRBD2. This CDR3 has 17 amino acids. Trimming removed 5 bases from V and 1 base from J; junction bases left unmatched: 9. The germline CDR1 and CDR2 sequences are KGHSH and LQKENI. CDR3: CASSYSGGGHGTDTQYF. The CDR3 region has the DNA TGTGCCAGCTCATACAGCGGGGGGGGCCACGGCACAGATACGCAGTATTTT.

The chain is built from TRBV7-9 and TRBJ1-3, with D possibly TRBD1 on 6 matching bases. Trimming stripped 6 bases from V and 3 bases from J, with 21 bases between. Germline V gene lookup returns CDR1 SEHNR and CDR2 FQNEAQ (reference sequence). The CDR3 runs 17 residues. The CDR3 is CASSQRGNRVFGNTIYF. Here the CDR3 DNA reads TGTGCCAGCAGTCAAAGAGGGAACAGGGTATTTGGAAACACCATATATTTT.

The chain employs TRBV12-3 or TRBV12-4 and TRBJ2-5; TRBD2 might be the D (6 bases). Trimming took off 3 bases at V and 13 bases at J, with 18 bases between the two ends. This CDR3 region has 13 residues. CDR3 bases: TGTGCCAGCAGTTTGGACCCGGGAGTGAGGGGGTACTTC. Residues: CASSLDPGVRGYF.

This sequence joins TRBV5-1 and TRBJ1-2; tentative D call: TRBD1 (6 bases). Between the trimmed V and J ends, which lost 3 bases and 4 bases, there was a span of 16 bases. The CDR3 runs to 15 residues. Germline V gene lookup returns CDR1 SGHRS and CDR2 YFSETQ. CDR3 amino acids: CASSSVGQRGYGYTF. CDR3 DNA: TGCGCCAGCAGCTCGGTGGGACAACGGGGCTATGGCTACACCTTC.

This clone appeared a few times. Other DNA sequences within the sample encode an identical CDR3. The chain is built from TRBV2 and TRBJ1-4, with 8 positions matching TRBD1. Per germline, CDR1 SNHLY and CDR2 FYNNEI. The CDR3 totals 15 residues. V shed 6 bases and J 0 bases; nucleotides not matched to a gene: 3. CDR3 nucleotides: TGTGCCAGCAGCCGACAGGGGACAACTAATGAAAAACTGTTTTTT. This codes for CASSRQGTTNEKLFF.

The chain links TRBV28 to TRBJ2-7; 7 nucleotides agree with TRBD2. CDR1 and CDR2 from the germline V gene are MDHEN and SYDVKM. The CDR3 is 15 amino acids. V trimming: 1 base; J trimming: 0 bases; junction bases outside the gene matches: 3. This CDR3 is CASSLFGGSSYEQYF. In DNA, the CDR3 is TGTGCCAGCAGTTTATTCGGGGGGAGCTCCTACGAGCAGTACTTC.

This chain uses TRBV15 with TRBJ1-4; D uncertain. From germline, CDR1 is LNHNV and CDR2 YYDKDF (reference sequence). The CDR3 length is 16 residues. Trimming stripped 0 bases from V and 10 bases from J, with 18 bases between. The CDR3 region is CATSRDISVGAGKLFF. The CDR3 nucleotides are TGTGCCACCAGCAGAGATATTTCGGTTGGTGCGGGAAAACTGTTTTTT.

The chain is built from TRBV6-5 and TRBJ1-3; no clear D. Germline V gene data show CDR1 as MNHEY and CDR2 as SVGAGI. The CDR3 extends over 14 amino acids. V was pared by 10 bases and J by 2 bases, with 15 bases between. The CDR3 bases are TGTGCCACCGGGCGGGGAGGCACTGGAAACACCATATATTTT. Translated, it gives CATGRGGTGNTIYF.

V and J are TRBV11-2 and TRBJ1-4, with a possible D match to TRBD1 (5 bases). Per germline, CDR1 SGHAT and CDR2 FQNNGV. Trimming left V 6 bases short and J 8 bases short, with 13 bases between. The CDR3 spans 13 residues. The chain's CDR3 is CASRYRMGEKLFF. DNA for the CDR3: TGTGCCAGCAGGTACAGGATGGGGGAAAAACTGTTTTTT.

This chain joins TRBV12-3 or TRBV12-4 and TRBJ1-1; a possible D gene is TRBD1 (6 bases). This CDR3 spans 13 amino acids. Trimming stripped 6 bases from V and 5 bases from J, with 13 bases between. The CDR3 sequence is CASSGGRRTEAFF. The CDR3 DNA sequence: TGTGCCAGCAGCGGGGGGCGGAGAACTGAAGCTTTCTTT.

The V call is TRBV7-9, the J call TRBJ1-2, with TRBD1 matching 8 bases. In germline, CDR1 is SEHNR, CDR2 FQNEAQ (reference sequence). The CDR3 runs 15 residues. V shed 4 bases and J 1 base; nucleotides not matched to a gene: 5. This chain's CDR3 is CASSSTGQVNYGYTF. As DNA, the CDR3 is TGTGCCAGCAGCTCTACGGGACAGGTTAACTATGGCTACACCTTC.